This entry describes one T cell receptor beta chain. Its antigen is currently not known. No base quality values were provided; no much bigger clone lies one nucleotide off. From the cysteine through the phenylalanine, the CDR3 covers 19 amino acids. Solely the CDR3 DNA is kept, with 57 bases framed from the first base. Trimming removed 0 bases from V and 6 bases from J; the gene matches leave 18 bases unexplained. The CDR1 and CDR2 encoded by the germline V gene are LGHNA and YSLEER. Using the deep immunoSEQ assay, TCR CDR3 regions were amplified from genomic DNA by multiplex PCR. Extracted genomic DNA from each cell subset was distributed evenly across all wells of several immunoSEQ 96-well plates, and each plate was treated as a replicate. For sorted subsets, each replicate PCR was loaded with approximately 0.2 ug genomic DNA, equivalent to 30,000 to 35,000 T cell genomes. Purified libraries were quantified with a Qubit 3.0 fluorometer, sized on a Bioanalyzer 2100, and re-quantified with the KAPA Library Quantification kit. Each immunoSEQ 96-well plate was sequenced on its own single-read 150-cycle Illumina NextSeq 550 flow cell. As for the original processing: The immunoSEQ output contained only junctional sequences without quality scores, so filtering could not match that applied to full-length reads. To assign V/J genes and CDR3, sequences were annotated against IMGT germline references using PyIR, a Python wrapper for IgBLAST v1.9. Any read was removed if the V/J assignment was weak (E-value above 1e-6), the CDR3 was missing, or the read contained stop codons, out-of-frame junctions, or ambiguous translated residues. V3J clonotypes were defined by identical inferred V gene, J gene, and CDR3 amino acid sequence. To compute the percentage overlap between repertoires, the number of shared unique clonotypes was divided by the size of the smaller repertoire. RTK rarefaction, the Chao1 estimator, and Recon v2.1 estimates of unobserved clonotypes were used to assess repertoire richness. Generation probabilities were computed with OLGA for all TCRbeta clonotypes obtained by the gDNA method from several donors. TCRdb retrieved this table from immuneACCESS and kept in-frame rearrangements only. Not all clones are present; in checked studies, unresolved V genes account for under half, and no reason is known for the remainder. Clonal size and the V and J genes are those of that table, whereas D and trimming came from the DNA. This sample comprises around 2.3 million clones, 90% to 97% of them detected only once. 0.1% to 0.15% of the sample comes from the top ten.

This record comes from a study of shared clonotypes between healthy human individuals (dated by TCRdb to the early 2020s). Regarding the complete study: A couple of women and three men aged 18 to 49 years were included in the cohort. For each donor, three plates each were used for CD4 naive and CD4 memory, two plates were used for CD8 naive, and one plate was used for CD8 memory. Different laboratories and diverse techniques were used to prepare libraries and sequence TCR repertoires, to increase sequencing depth and limit assay-specific biases. To estimate repertoire size and how much clonotype sharing occurs between individuals, the study deeply sequenced the blood TCR repertoires of a handful of healthy adults. Leukapheresis yielded between about 0.9 and 10 billion PBMCs per donor. Paper-wide results and their limitations: The small number of donors limited the genetic and exposure-history diversity represented. Pairwise subsampling indicated that sequencing depth was expected to affect the degree of clonotype sharing among donors. Higher generation probabilities were observed for clonotypes shared by all four sorted-subset donors than for non-shared clonotypes. Sampling was limited to blood, and TCR repertoires in tissue likely differ from TCR repertoires in blood. Sharing across a few donors was observed for around 5% of naive CD4, 3.5% of naive CD8, 2% to 2.5% of memory CD4, and roughly 0.43% of memory CD8 clonotypes. Rarefaction of sorted-subset datasets indicated incomplete sequencing despite the large sequencing depth. Larger estimated clonotype richness was generally found for naive subsets than for memory subsets.

The donors were healthy, HIV-negative adults with no recently reported acute infections or vaccinations. Every donor was a Caucasian adult residing in Nashville, Tennessee, USA. Magnetic negative selection was used to enrich CD4+ T cells, after which naive cells were positively selected on CD45RA and the negative fraction became the memory subset. Blood was obtained by leukapheresis, after which PBMCs were separated by Ficoll-Histopaque density gradient centrifugation and cryopreserved in liquid nitrogen vapor phase. Purity and quantity of every magnetically sorted T cell population were checked by analytical flow cytometry. Each sorted fraction had its genomic DNA isolated and then quantified by UV absorbance on a Nanodrop 2000c.

The sequence was collected from a man aged 18 to 35 in good health. The sequenced material came from naive CD4+ T cells sorted from blood. What this sample's cell subset or site label stands for: CD45RA+ positively selected. This chain is built from TRBV4-3 and TRBJ2-7, with 9 bases aligning to TRBD2. The DNA reads TGCGCCAGCAGCCAAGATCGGATTAGCGGGAGCCCCCGGCCTCGCGAGCAGTACTTC. Its protein reads: CASSQDRISGSPRPREQYF.